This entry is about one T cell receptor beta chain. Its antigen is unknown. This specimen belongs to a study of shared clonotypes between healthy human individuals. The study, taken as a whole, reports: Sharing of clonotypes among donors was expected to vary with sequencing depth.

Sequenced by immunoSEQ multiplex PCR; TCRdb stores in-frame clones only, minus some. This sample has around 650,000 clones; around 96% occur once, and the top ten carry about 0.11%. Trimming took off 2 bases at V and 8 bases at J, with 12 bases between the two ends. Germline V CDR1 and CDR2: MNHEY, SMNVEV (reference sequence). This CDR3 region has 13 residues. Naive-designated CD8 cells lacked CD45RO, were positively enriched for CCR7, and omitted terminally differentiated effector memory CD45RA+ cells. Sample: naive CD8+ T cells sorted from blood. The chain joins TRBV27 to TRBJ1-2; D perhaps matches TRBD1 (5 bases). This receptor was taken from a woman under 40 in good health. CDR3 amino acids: CASSLRPTGGYTF. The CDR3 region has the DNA TGTGCCAGCAGTTTAAGGCCAACAGGCGGCTACACCTTC.